Included here is one T cell receptor (beta chain) sequence, with context. As yet, its antigen is unknown. The data stem from a study of T cell responses to AZD1222 COVID-19 vaccine. Notes on the study in general: Baseline seropositivity characterized only six AZD1222 recipients. White British ancestry dominated among donors, who included more females, and clonal diversity was possibly underestimated. Spike-specific TCR breadth and depth were elevated following two AZD1222 doses. Spike as a whole was targeted by vaccine-associated CD4 TCRs, dominant at 160-218 and 743-854.

The V and J ends lost 8 bases and 8 bases, in that order; junction bases with no gene match: 19. The CDR3 loop spans 18 amino acids. From germline, CDR1 is SGHVS and CDR2 FNYEAQ. Generated by immunoSEQ multiplex PCR, the TCRdb table keeps only in-frame clones and is missing some. This table holds about 69,000 clones, approximately 87% found once. This sample comprised peripheral blood, obtained 28 days after the second AZD1222 dose. The receptor's source is an adult who received the AZD1222 COVID-19 vaccine. This sequence joins TRBV7-6 and TRBJ2-1, with 12 bases fitting TRBD1. The DNA of the CDR3 is TGTGCCAGCTCTCCATCCGCCGGCCCGGGACAGGGGGCCCATGAGCAGTTCTTC. It is translated as CASSPSAGPGQGAHEQFF.